What follows are 19 T cell receptor beta chains derived from one specimen sequenced in a study of blood T cells in healthy people across ages. The authors ran a second PCR of about 6 to 11 cycles using a sample-barcoded 5' primer and a J-beta primer mix. TCRdb analysed the 5' RACE reads with MiXCR anew, one entry per CDR3 protein. The sample includes fewer than 2,000,000 distinct CDR3 sequences, about 35% of them seen just once. Sequencing input: blood. The receptors come from a woman in her 30s in good health.

The chain joins TRBV6-1 to TRBJ2-7, with TRBD2 matching over 9 bases. Looked up from germline, CDR1 is MNHNS and CDR2 is SASEGT. The trim removed 5 bases at V and 0 bases at J, leaving 5 bases unmatched. The CDR3 extends over 15 amino acids. The CDR3 nucleotides are TGTGCCAGCAGTCGAAGCGGGAGGCCCTCCTACGAGCAGTACTTC. It yields the protein CASSRSGRPSYEQYF.

In its sample, this clonotype was seen many times. V usage is TRBV29-1 and J usage is TRBJ2-1; D unclear. The CDR3 is 11 residues long. V lost 6 bases and J lost 3, with 6 bases in between. Germline V gene data show CDR1 as SQVTM and CDR2 as ANQGSEA. The CDR3 region has the DNA TGCAGCGTCGATAACTACAATGAGCAGTTCTTC. Translated: CSVDNYNEQFF.

The gene calls are TRBV10-1 and TRBJ2-1, with D possibly TRBD1 on 5 matching bases. The CDR3 length is 16 residues. The germline V gene encodes CDR1 WNHNN and CDR2 SYGVQD (reference sequence). Trimming removed 7 bases from V and 1 base from J, with 17 bases in between. Here the CDR3 DNA reads TGCGCCAGCAAGTTCCCAGGGTCCGTATCCTACAATGAGCAGTTCTTC. Protein: CASKFPGSVSYNEQFF.

CDR3: CASSPGLTSGADTQYF. Written as DNA, the CDR3 is TGTGCCAGCTCACCGGGACTTACATCAGGTGCAGATACGCAGTATTTT. The J gene is TRBJ2-3, the V gene TRBV18, with D possibly TRBD2 on 6 matching bases. This CDR3 has 16 residues. Germline assignment: CDR1 KGHSH and CDR2 LQKENI. V shed 3 bases and J shed 4 bases, with 17 bases lying between them.

This chain links TRBV3-1 with TRBJ2-2, with TRBD2 matching 9 bases. The CDR3 covers 15 residues. The J segment lost 4 bases and the V segment lost 6 bases, leaving 6 bases of the junction unmatched. From germline, CDR1 is LGHDT and CDR2 YNNKEL (reference sequence). The CDR3 DNA sequence: TGTGCCAGCAGGCATAGCGGGAGTTTCACCGGGGAGCTGTTTTTT. Its translation is CASRHSGSFTGELFF. The whole variable domain, remainder taken from reference TRBV3-1 and TRBJ2-2, is DTAVSQTPKYLVTQMGNDKSIKCEQNLGHDTMYWYKQDSKKFLKIMFSYNNKELIINETVPNRFSPKSPDKAHLNLHINSLELGDSAVYFCASRHSGSFTGELFFGEGSRLTVL.

V and J are TRBV15 and TRBJ2-1, with 14 positions matching TRBD2. The CDR3 consists of 15 residues. Per the germline V gene, CDR1 is LNHNV and CDR2 is YYDKDF (reference sequence). V gave up 11 bases and J gave up 9 bases; unmatched junction bases: 12. Here the CDR3 reads CAAEPGLAGVGEQFF. The DNA for the CDR3 is TGTGCCGCGGAACCGGGACTAGCGGGAGTAGGTGAGCAGTTCTTC.

CDR3: CAISEGQGFGEQYF. CDR3 bases: TGTGCCATCAGTGAGGGACAGGGCTTCGGCGAGCAGTACTTC. The V call is TRBV10-3, the J call TRBJ2-7; TRBD1 agrees at 8 bases. CDR3 length equals 14 residues. V dropped 2 bases and J dropped 6; count of bases not matched to a gene: 6. Germline CDR1 and CDR2: ENHRY and SYGVKD.

The V and J genes are TRBV27 and TRBJ2-7; TRBD2 is a possible D gene (6 bases). Trimming cost V 6 bases and J 3 bases, with 15 bases left between them. The length of the CDR3 is 14 residues. The germline gives CDR1 MNHEY, CDR2 SMNVEV (reference sequence). CDR3 amino acids: CASSDEAGLYEQYF. For the CDR3, the DNA is TGTGCCAGCAGCGATGAAGCGGGCCTCTACGAGCAGTACTTC.

This clonotype was recorded many times. The rearrangement links TRBV5-5 to TRBJ2-5; D gene uncertain. Germline V gene lookup returns CDR1 SGHKS and CDR2 YYEKEE (reference sequence). CDR3 length: 14 amino acids. Trimming pared 4 bases from V and 1 base from J, leaving 11 bases between. CDR3 bases: TGTGCCAGCAGCCGACCCCAAGCCCAAGAGACCCAGTACTTC. Translation: CASSRPQAQETQYF.

Of note for this clonotype: The junction differs from germline at one of its ends, possibly a read error. The V gene is TRBV12-3 or TRBV12-4, the J gene TRBJ2-7; weak D call: TRBD1 (5 bases). The CDR3 consists of 15 residues. CDR3 in DNA: TGTGCCCGCAGCCCAAGGAACAGGCTTTCCTACGAGCAGTACTTC. Translated: CARSPRNRLSYEQYF.

This clonotype has just a few counts. The chain has TRBV18 and TRBJ1-5; no clear D. Germline V CDR1 and CDR2: KGHSH, LQKENI. V was trimmed by 3 bases and J by 7 bases, leaving 16 bases between them. CDR3 length equals 15 residues. The CDR3 region is CASSPSDGSLQPQHF. DNA for the CDR3: TGTGCCAGCTCACCTTCAGACGGGAGCTTGCAGCCCCAGCATTTT.

This clonotype was counted once. The rearrangement joins TRBV20-1 to TRBJ2-7; D is tentatively TRBD1 or TRBD2 (5 bases each). This CDR3 comprises 13 residues. CDR1 DFQATT and CDR2 SNEGSKA come from the germline V gene (reference sequence). Trimming took off 4 bases at V and 3 bases at J, with 13 bases between the two ends. This CDR3 reads CSAKGELDYEQYF. The CDR3 DNA sequence: TGCAGTGCTAAAGGGGAGCTTGACTACGAGCAGTACTTC.

This clonotype appeared a few times. The chain is built from TRBV6-4 and TRBJ2-1, with TRBD2 identical over 8 bases. Trimming removed 4 bases from V and 6 bases from J; junction bases left unmatched: 8. Germline assignment: CDR1 MRHNA and CDR2 SNTAGT. The CDR3 has 15 amino acids. The CDR3 loop reads CASSVSGRGGNEQFF. The CDR3 region has the DNA TGTGCCAGCAGTGTAAGCGGGAGAGGAGGCAATGAGCAGTTCTTC.

This clonotype appeared a few times. The chain is built from TRBV5-1 and TRBJ2-3, with D possibly being TRBD1 (6 bases). Germline V gene data show CDR1 as SGHRS and CDR2 as YFSETQ. The CDR3 totals 14 residues. Between the trimmed V and J ends, which lost 4 bases and 5 bases, there was a span of 14 bases. The CDR3 sequence: CASSTRTVLDTQYF. The CDR3 DNA sequence: TGCGCCAGCAGCACTCGGACAGTTCTAGATACGCAGTATTTT.

The gene calls are TRBV12-2 and TRBJ2-1; the D call TRBD2 from the table was never checked on the DNA. TRBV12-2 is flagged as a pseudogene. The CDR3 runs 16 residues. The CDR3 DNA is TGTGCAAGTCGCTGGTCTAGCGGGGGATCCTACAATGAGCAGTTCTTC. It yields the protein CASRWSSGGSYNEQFF.

This sequence joins TRBV7-9 and TRBJ2-3, with D possibly TRBD1 on 6 matching bases. The CDR3 has 17 amino acids. From germline, CDR1 is SEHNR and CDR2 FQNEAQ (reference sequence). V gave up 5 bases and J gave up 1 base, with 19 bases separating them. The CDR3 sequence: CASSVGPRTDRTDTQYF. The CDR3 bases are TGTGCCAGCAGCGTTGGACCTAGGACAGACCGCACAGATACGCAGTATTTT.

This clonotype was seen a handful of times. V is TRBV7-2 and J is TRBJ2-1, with D possibly called TRBD1 or TRBD2 (6 bases each). V was trimmed by 0 bases and J by 15 bases, leaving 18 bases between them. The CDR3 totals 14 residues. Germline CDR1 is SGHTA and CDR2 is FQGNSA. The CDR3 DNA sequence: TGTGCCAGCAGCTTAGCTGGGGGCATTAGCGGAGCGTTCTTC. Protein sequence: CASSLAGGISGAFF.

This clonotype was seen more than once but under ten times. The chain carries TRBV15 and TRBJ2-1, with 9 bases fitting TRBD2. The CDR3 spans 16 residues. With 2 bases clipped from V and 2 bases from J, the junction kept 4 bases outside the gene matches. CDR1 LNHNV and CDR2 YYDKDF come from the germline V gene (reference sequence). CDR3 region: CATSRPSGTPYNEQFF. The CDR3 nucleotides are TGTGCCACCAGCAGACCTAGCGGGACCCCCTACAATGAGCAGTTCTTC. Full variable domain (outside the CDR3, taken from reference TRBV15 and TRBJ2-1): DAMVIQNPRYQVTQFGKPVTLSCSQTLNHNVMYWYQQKSSQAPKLLFHYYDKDFNNEADTPDNFQSRRPNTSFCFLDIRSPGLGDTAMYLCATSRPSGTPYNEQFFGPGTRLTVL.

The V and J genes are TRBV30 and TRBJ1-4; 7 positions agree with TRBD1. This CDR3 has 14 residues. Germline assignment: CDR1 GTSNPN and CDR2 SVGIG (reference sequence). Losses at the gene ends were 3 bases for V and 11 bases for J; bases not matched to a gene: 12. The CDR3 spells CAWSSDRKGKKLFF. The CDR3 DNA is TGTGCCTGGAGCTCGGACAGGAAAGGCAAGAAACTGTTTTTT.